The sequence of this T cell receptor beta chain was determined in a study of beta chain features in type 1 diabetes. Background on the study: In age, gender and cell yields, patients were similar to healthy donors. Broader study findings: For Type 1 diabetes patients, all four CD4+ subsets carried TCRB CDR3s that were moderately but significantly shorter. Although PCR might favor shorter templates, it would do so equally in patients and controls.

Since all of the isolated RNA was reverse transcribed, expressed TCRB transcripts were what got sequenced. The repertoire was sequenced with immunoSEQ multiplex PCR; TCRdb's copy has only in-frame clones and lacks some. Of 300,000 to 450,000 clones in the sample, roughly 12% were seen once. This clone appeared a few times. Its specificity is not known. V was clipped by 7 bases and J by 8 bases; unmatched bases: 6. Germline CDR1 and CDR2: MNHNS and SASEGT. This CDR3 contains 13 residues. Researchers reported sorting CD4+ naive, central memory, regulatory and stem cell-like memory cells via CD45RO/CCR7/CD25/CD127/CD95/CD27.

V and J are TRBV6-1 and TRBJ1-4; 8 bases map to TRBD1. The sequenced material came from naive CD4+ T cells from blood. This clonotype was obtained from a man in his late teens or twenties in good health. The CDR3 here is CASTQGAREKLFF. In DNA form, the CDR3 reads TGTGCCAGCACTCAGGGGGCGCGCGAAAAACTGTTTTTT.